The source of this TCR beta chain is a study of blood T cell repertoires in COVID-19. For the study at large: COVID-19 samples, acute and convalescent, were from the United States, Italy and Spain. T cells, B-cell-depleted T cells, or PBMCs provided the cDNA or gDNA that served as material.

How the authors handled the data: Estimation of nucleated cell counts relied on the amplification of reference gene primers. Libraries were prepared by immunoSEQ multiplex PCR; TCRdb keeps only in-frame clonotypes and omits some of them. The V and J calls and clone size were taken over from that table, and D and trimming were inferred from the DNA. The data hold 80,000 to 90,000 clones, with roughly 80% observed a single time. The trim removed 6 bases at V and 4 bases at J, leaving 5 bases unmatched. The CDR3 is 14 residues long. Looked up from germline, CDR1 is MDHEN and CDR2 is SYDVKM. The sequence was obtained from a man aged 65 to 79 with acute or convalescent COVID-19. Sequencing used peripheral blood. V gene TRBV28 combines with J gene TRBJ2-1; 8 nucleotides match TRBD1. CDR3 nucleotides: TGTGCCAGCAGCAGGACAGGGCGGTACAATGAGCAGTTCTTC. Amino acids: CASSRTGRYNEQFF.